Sequencing of this T cell receptor (beta chain) was carried out in a study of blood T cell repertoires in COVID-19. Study background: Samples came from the United States, Italy and Spain, spanning acute and convalescent COVID-19. Sources were T cells, B-cell-depleted T cells, or PBMCs; the material itself was cDNA or gDNA.

Authors' methods: Cell counts per sample came from amplifying reference gene primers. The table came from immunoSEQ multiplex PCR; TCRdb's copy has only in-frame clones and leaves some out. V and J calls and clone size come straight from that table; D and trimming were deduced from the DNA. The sample has around 370,000 clones; around 91% are singletons. V shed 5 bases and J shed 3 bases, with 8 bases lying between them. The CDR3 is 13 residues long. Germline loops: CDR1 MGHRA, CDR2 YSYEKL. The sequencing sample was made of peripheral blood. The source of this sequence is a woman between 18 and 30 years old who had recovered from COVID-19. The rearrangement uses TRBV4-1 and TRBJ1-3, with D unclear. This chain's CDR3 is CASSVQDGNTIYF. The CDR3 nucleotides are TGCGCCAGCAGCGTTCAGGATGGAAACACCATATATTTT.